This T cell receptor beta chain was sequenced for a study of T cell responses to AZD1222 COVID-19 vaccine (dated by TCRdb to the early 2020s). Regarding the study in general: A total of 233 trial participants underwent TCR sequencing, of whom 207 received two doses of AZD1222 and 26 received two doses of the MenACWY control vaccine. Trial participants were enrolled by age into 18-55, 56-69 and 70-plus year subgroups, with approximately 160, 26 and 62 TCR-sequenced participants respectively. Beyond this particular receptor, the publication reports: Only five to seven AZD1222 recipients were SARS-CoV-2 seropositive at baseline, limiting conclusions about previously exposed vaccinees. Spike-specific TCR breadth and depth rose significantly after two AZD1222 doses compared with day 0 and with MenACWY recipients. Reportedly, almost half of the unique spike-specific TCRs recognized epitopes lying outside the regions that are mutated in the B.1.351 and B.1.1.7 variants. The whole spike protein was spanned by vaccine-associated CD4 TCRs, and dominant responses were seen in regions 160-218 and 743-854. In the small 56-69-year group, the increase in depth fell short of significance, most likely because of low power. Because no samples from the day 14 peak response were available, repertoires could be characterized only after the peak T cell response. Participants were mostly white British, with more females than males. The authors suggested clonal diversity may have been underestimated.

From a lookup of the germline V gene (reference sequence), CDR1 and CDR2 are SEHNR and FQNEAQ. CDR3 length: 17 amino acids, cysteine to phenylalanine. Only the CDR3 DNA is retained, 51 bases long and in frame from the first base. A distance of 14 bases separates the germline ends of V and J, which lose 5 bases and 0 bases respectively. What the time point label conveys for this sample: about 28 days (+/-7) after the second vaccine dose. AZD1222 recipients with second doses at about 4 weeks or about 12 weeks were pooled, because spike-specific TCR depth and breadth did not differ between schedules. The vaccinee samples were drawn from two UK trials, COV001 and COV002, one of which was a single-blind randomized controlled phase 2/3 trial testing AZD1222 (ChAdOx1 nCoV-19) in healthy adults. For TCRbeta chain sequencing, PBMC samples were collected from trial participants at day 0 and at day 28 after the second dose.

About this clone itself: Its antigen is currently not known. Base qualities are not provided; no much larger clone lies one nucleotide away.

The CDR3 regions of human TCRbeta chains were subjected to immunosequencing. As for how the authors treated the data: Repertoire TCRs were matched against a reference library of SARS-CoV-2-specific TCRs generated with the MIRA antigen-specificity platform. Breadth meant the fraction of unique TCRs that were SARS-CoV-2-associated, whereas depth meant the fraction of total T cells that were SARS-CoV-2-associated. Using the MIRA data, each spike-specific TCR was mapped to the spike region that the TCR reacts to and placed in a CD4 or CD8 class. Log10-transformed breadth and depth values were compared by one-way ANOVA with Sidak's multiple comparisons tests. What TCRdb holds here is the immuneACCESS table cut down to in-frame rearrangements. Part of the clones is not present; checked against another copy, under half of the missing clones reflect an unresolved V gene, and the others are unexplained. The V and J calls and clone size are taken from that table; D and trimming were inferred from the DNA. The sample table records about 100,000 clones; around 90% of these occur just once. Approximately 4.8% of the sample is taken by the ten largest.

This sequence uses TRBV7-9 and TRBJ1-6; no D gene call is confident. Sequences were derived from peripheral blood, sampled 28 days after the second AZD1222 dose. This TCR came from an adult who received the AZD1222 COVID-19 vaccine. Here is the DNA: TGTGCCAGCAGCCTCCTCCGGCAGTCCTCCTATAATTCACCCCTCCACTTT. Its translation reads: CASSLLRQSSYNSPLHF. The CDR3 plus the reference TRBV7-9 and TRBJ1-6 genes for the other parts give the full variable domain: DTGVSQNPRHKITKRGQNVTFRCDPISEHNRLYWYRQTLGQGPEFLTYFQNEAQLEKSRLLSDRFSAERPKGSFSTLEIQRTEQGDSAMYLCASSLLRQSSYNSPLHFGNGTRLTVT.